This T cell receptor (beta chain) was recorded in a study of Graves' ophthalmopathy and Graves' hyperthyroidism. As the template, RNA transcripts were used to amplify TCR beta CDR3 regions. Scientists carried out first-round RT-PCR using HTBI primers and then a second-round multiplex PCR. Each CDR3 protein gets one entry after TCRdb re-called the multiplex PCR reads with MiXCR. This table holds 500,000 to 700,000 distinct CDR3 sequences, about 20% found once. Findings of the study overall: The majority of expanded thyroid clonotypes above 0.001 frequency also occurred in blood.

The germline CDR1 and CDR2 sequences are MNHEY and SVGEGT. Losses at the gene ends were 10 bases for V and 2 bases for J; bases not matched to a gene: 11. This CDR3 contains 15 residues. Where ophthalmopathy was absent within 18 months of follow-up, hyperthyroidism was stable. Recruitment covered hyperthyroidism patients aged 18 to 65 whose new diagnosis was of under 2 months' duration. The authors used Ficoll-Paque density gradient centrifugation to separate PBMCs. The input was about 10 ml of fresh peripheral blood. The sample holds many counts of this clonotype. Antigen unknown. The TCR comes from a woman aged 18-29 years with stable Graves' hyperthyroidism. Some clones in this sample may be carry-over from other donors' samples. This chain uses TRBV6-2 or TRBV6-3 with TRBJ1-5; 7 positions match TRBD1. Material for sequencing was peripheral blood. The CDR3 reads CAIGPTGVGNQPQHF. CDR3 nucleotide sequence: TGTGCCATCGGCCCCACAGGGGTTGGCAATCAGCCCCAGCATTTT.